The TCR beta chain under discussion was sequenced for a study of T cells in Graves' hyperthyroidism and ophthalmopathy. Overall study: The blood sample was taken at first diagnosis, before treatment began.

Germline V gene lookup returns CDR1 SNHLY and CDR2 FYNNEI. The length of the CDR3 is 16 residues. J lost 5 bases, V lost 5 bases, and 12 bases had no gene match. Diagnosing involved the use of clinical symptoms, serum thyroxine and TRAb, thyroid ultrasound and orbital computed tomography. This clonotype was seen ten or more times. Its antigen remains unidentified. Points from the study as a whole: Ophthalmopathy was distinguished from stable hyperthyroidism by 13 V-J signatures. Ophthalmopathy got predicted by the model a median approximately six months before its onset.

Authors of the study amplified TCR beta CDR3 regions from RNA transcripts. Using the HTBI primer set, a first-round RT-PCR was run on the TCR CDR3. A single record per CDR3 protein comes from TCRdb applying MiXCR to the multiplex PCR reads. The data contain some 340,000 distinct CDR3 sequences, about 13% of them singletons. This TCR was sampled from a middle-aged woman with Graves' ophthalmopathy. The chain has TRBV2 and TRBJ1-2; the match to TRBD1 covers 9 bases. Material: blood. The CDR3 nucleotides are TGTGCCAGCAGTCCGCGTCGACAGGGGGAACCGTATGGCTACACCTTC. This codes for CASSPRRQGEPYGYTF.